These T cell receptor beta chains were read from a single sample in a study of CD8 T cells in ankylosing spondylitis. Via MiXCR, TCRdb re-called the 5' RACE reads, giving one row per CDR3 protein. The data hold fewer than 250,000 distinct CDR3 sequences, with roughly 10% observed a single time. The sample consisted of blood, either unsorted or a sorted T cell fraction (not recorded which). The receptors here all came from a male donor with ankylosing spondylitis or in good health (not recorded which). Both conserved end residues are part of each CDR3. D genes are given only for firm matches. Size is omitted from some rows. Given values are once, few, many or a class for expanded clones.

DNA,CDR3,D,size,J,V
TGTGCCAGCAGCTTACGGTACGGGGGCAATGAGCAGTTCTTC,CASSLRYGGNEQFF,NA,many,TRBJ2-1,TRBV7-2
TGTGCCAGTAGTATACTTCGGACAGGGGAAACTGAAGCTTTCTTT,CASSILRTGETEAFF,TRBD1,few,TRBJ1-1,TRBV19
TGCAGTGCGAGTGCCGGGACCTCTGAAGCTTTCTTT,CSASAGTSEAFF,NA,NA,TRBJ1-1,TRBV20-1
TGTGCCAGCAGCTTGACTACTAGCGGGGGGAGGAATGAGCAGTTCTTC,CASSLTTSGGRNEQFF,TRBD2,many,TRBJ2-1,TRBV5-5
TGTGCCAGCAGCGGCAGACTAGCGGGGTGGGGAGAGACCCAGTACTTC,CASSGRLAGWGETQYF,TRBD2,NA,TRBJ2-5,TRBV3-1
TGCAGTGCTATACAGGGGTACCCTATGAACACTGAAGCTTTCTTT,CSAIQGYPMNTEAFF,TRBD1,few,TRBJ1-1,TRBV20-1
TGTGCCAGCAGCTCATGGGGGGACGATACGCAGTATTTT,CASSSWGDDTQYF,NA,few,TRBJ2-3,TRBV5-6
TGTGCCAGCAGTTTTTTGGGTAATAGCAATCAGCCCCAGCATTTT,CASSFLGNSNQPQHF,NA,many,TRBJ1-5,TRBV12-3/TRBV12-4
TGTGCCAGCAGCTTTAGGGATCACACAGATACGCAGTATTTT,CASSFRDHTDTQYF,NA,NA,TRBJ2-3,TRBV7-2
TGTGCCAGTAGTATCCAGGCCGAGAACACTGAAGCTTTCTTT,CASSIQAENTEAFF,NA,many,TRBJ1-1,TRBV19
TGTGCCACCAGCAGAGATTACGACACTGAAGCTTTCTTT,CATSRDYDTEAFF,NA,many,TRBJ1-1,TRBV15
TGTGCCAGCAGGTTAAGGCCCGGGGATGAGCAGTTCTTC,CASRLRPGDEQFF,NA,few,TRBJ2-1,TRBV2
TGTGCCAGCAGACCTAGTGGGGGTACGAACACCGGGGAGCTGTTTTTT,CASRPSGGTNTGELFF,NA,many,TRBJ2-2,TRBV7-2
TGTGCCAGCAGTTCTAGCTTGCTCCTGAACACCGGGGAGCTGTTTTTT,CASSSSLLLNTGELFF,NA,many,TRBJ2-2,TRBV7-3
TGTGCCAGCAGTTCGGGGGAGCAGTACTTC,CASSSGEQYF,NA,few,TRBJ2-7,TRBV28
TGTGCCAGCAGCCCCCCGGACCTCGCCAAAAACATTCAGTACTTC,CASSPPDLAKNIQYF,NA,NA,TRBJ2-4,TRBV6-1
TGCGCCAGCAGCTTGGTGGGTAGCGAAGAGACCCAGTACTTC,CASSLVGSEETQYF,NA,many,TRBJ2-5,TRBV5-1
TGTGCCAGCAGGAGGGACCTACCCGTCTATGGCTACACCTTC,CASRRDLPVYGYTF,NA,NA,TRBJ1-2,TRBV6-1
TGTGCCAGCAGCTTGGGGAATTCACCCCTCCACTTT,CASSLGNSPLHF,NA,many,TRBJ1-6,TRBV7-9
TGCAGTGCCACTAGGGGGCTGGGATCCTACGAGCAGTACTTC,CSATRGLGSYEQYF,TRBD1,many,TRBJ2-7,TRBV20-1
TGCGCCAGCAGCTTGGGGGGGGGCTTCCAAGAGACCCAGTACTTC,CASSLGGGFQETQYF,NA,many,TRBJ2-5,TRBV5-1
TGTGCCAGCAGCGACGTCGGACAGGCCTTAATAGATGGCTACACCTTC,CASSDVGQALIDGYTF,TRBD1,few,TRBJ1-2,TRBV12-3/TRBV12-4
TGCAGTAATGACGGAGGGACAGGGGGTTACGAGCAGTACTTC,CSNDGGTGGYEQYF,TRBD1,many,TRBJ2-7,TRBV20-1
TGTGCCAGCAGCTCGAGACCCTCGTTAGATACGCAGTATTTT,CASSSRPSLDTQYF,NA,NA,TRBJ2-3,TRBV9
TGTGCCAGCAGCTACGACACCTACGAGCAGTACTTC,CASSYDTYEQYF,NA,few,TRBJ2-7,TRBV7-9
TGTGCCAGCAGCGCAGAACAGGGGGCTCCCATATATTTT,CASSAEQGAPIYF,TRBD1,many,TRBJ1-3,TRBV9
TGTGCCAGCAGTTTGTCGCAGGGCGTCTACGAGCAGTACTTC,CASSLSQGVYEQYF,NA,few,TRBJ2-7,TRBV28
TGTGCCAGCAGCTTAGCTAAATTTTCAGGACTAGCTCTTGAGACCCAGTACTTC,CASSLAKFSGLALETQYF,TRBD2,many,TRBJ2-5,TRBV7-8
TGCGCCAGCAAAAGGGAGGTAGGCACAGATACGCAGTATTTT,CASKREVGTDTQYF,NA,many,TRBJ2-3,TRBV5-1
TGTGCCACCCTCGACAGGGGAGATAATGAGCAGTTCTTC,CATLDRGDNEQFF,TRBD1,NA,TRBJ2-1,TRBV28
TGCGCCAGCAGCCGAGTCGGAAACTCTGGAAACACCATATATTTT,CASSRVGNSGNTIYF,NA,many,TRBJ1-3,TRBV5-1
TGTGCCAGCAGCTTGGACGATCCGAACACCGGGGAGCTGTTTTTT,CASSLDDPNTGELFF,NA,NA,TRBJ2-2,TRBV7-2
TGTGCCAGCAGCCAAGCCCTCAGACAGGCTGTAACTACCAACACCGGGGAGCTGTTTTTT,CASSQALRQAVTTNTGELFF,NA,many,TRBJ2-2,TRBV4-2
TGCAGTGCTTTCCCGACTAACACAGATACGCAGTATTTT,CSAFPTNTDTQYF,NA,many,TRBJ2-3,TRBV20-1
TGTGCCACCAGTGATCCTACCCCCAGGGGGGGGGAGACCCAGTACTTC,CATSDPTPRGGETQYF,NA,many,TRBJ2-5,TRBV24-1
TGCGCCAGCAGTTGGGACTCCCTGGGGGAGCAGTACTTC,CASSWDSLGEQYF,NA,few,TRBJ2-7,TRBV5-1
TGTGCCAGCAGTTTTCAGGGGCAAGGCGGCGAGCAGTACTTC,CASSFQGQGGEQYF,NA,many,TRBJ2-7,TRBV12-3/TRBV12-4
TGTGCCAGCACCCCGTTCCGGGACAGATGGGCCTACGAGCAGTACTTC,CASTPFRDRWAYEQYF,TRBD1,many,TRBJ2-7,TRBV6-1
TGTGCCAGCAGCGCGGGCAGAGTGAGTTCGCAAGAGACCCAGTACTTC,CASSAGRVSSQETQYF,NA,many,TRBJ2-5,TRBV7-9
TGCAGTGCTAGTCGGCCTCTTGGCACAGATACGCAGTATTTT,CSASRPLGTDTQYF,NA,NA,TRBJ2-3,TRBV20-1
TGTGCCAGCGTAAGCCAAGCCGGGACAGGGACATACTATGGCTACACCTTC,CASVSQAGTGTYYGYTF,TRBD1,many,TRBJ1-2,TRBV12-3/TRBV12-4
TGTGCCAGCAGCGCCGAGACCGCCCAAGAGGGGGATACGCAGTATTTT,CASSAETAQEGDTQYF,NA,NA,TRBJ2-3,TRBV9
TGCGCCAGCAGCTTGCGGCCAGGGGGCACAGATACGCAGTATTTT,CASSLRPGGTDTQYF,NA,many,TRBJ2-3,TRBV5-1
TGCGCCAGCAGCTCTCCCGGGACAGGGAGGTACGAGCAGTACTTC,CASSSPGTGRYEQYF,TRBD1,many,TRBJ2-7,TRBV5-1
TGTGCCAGCAGCTTAGGGGTGGTGGGGAACACAGATACGCAGTATTTT,CASSLGVVGNTDTQYF,NA,once,TRBJ2-3,TRBV7-2
TGCGCCAGCAGGCCCAGTACCGGGACAGCCTATGGCTACACCTTC,CASRPSTGTAYGYTF,TRBD1,many,TRBJ1-2,TRBV5-1